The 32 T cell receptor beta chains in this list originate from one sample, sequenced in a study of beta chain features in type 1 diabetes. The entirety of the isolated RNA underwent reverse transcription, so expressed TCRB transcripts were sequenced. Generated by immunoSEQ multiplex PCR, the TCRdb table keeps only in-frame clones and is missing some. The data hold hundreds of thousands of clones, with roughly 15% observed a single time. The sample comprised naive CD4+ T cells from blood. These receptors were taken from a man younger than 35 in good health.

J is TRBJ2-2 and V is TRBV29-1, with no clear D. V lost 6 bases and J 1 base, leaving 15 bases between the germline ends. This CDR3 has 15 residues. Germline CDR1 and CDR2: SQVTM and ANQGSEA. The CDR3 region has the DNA TGCAGCGTAACCACCGACAAAATGAACACCGGGGAGCTGTTTTTT. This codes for CSVTTDKMNTGELFF.

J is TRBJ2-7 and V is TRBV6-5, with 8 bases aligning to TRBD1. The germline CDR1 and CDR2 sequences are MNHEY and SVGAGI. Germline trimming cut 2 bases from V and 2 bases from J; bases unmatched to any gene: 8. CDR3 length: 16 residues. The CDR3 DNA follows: TGTGCCAGCAGTTACACAGGGACAGGTATTCCCTACGAGCAGTACTTC. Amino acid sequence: CASSYTGTGIPYEQYF.

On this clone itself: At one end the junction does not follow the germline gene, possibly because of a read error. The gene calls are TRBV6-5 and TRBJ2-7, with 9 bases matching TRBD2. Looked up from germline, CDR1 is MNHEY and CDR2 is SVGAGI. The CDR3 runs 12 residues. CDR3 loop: CASSKRTSAVVF. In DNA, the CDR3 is TGTGCCAGCAGTAAAAGGACTAGCGCGGTCGTCTTC.

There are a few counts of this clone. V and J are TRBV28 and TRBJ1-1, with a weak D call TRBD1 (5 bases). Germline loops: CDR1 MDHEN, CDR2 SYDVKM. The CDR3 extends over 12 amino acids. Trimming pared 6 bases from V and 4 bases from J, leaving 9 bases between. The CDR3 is CASRGRVTEAFF. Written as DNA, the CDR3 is TGTGCCAGCAGAGGCAGGGTCACTGAAGCTTTCTTT.

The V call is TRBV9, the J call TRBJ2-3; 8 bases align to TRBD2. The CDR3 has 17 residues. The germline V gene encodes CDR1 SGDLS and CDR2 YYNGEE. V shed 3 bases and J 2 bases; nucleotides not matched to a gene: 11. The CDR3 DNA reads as TGTGCCAGCAGCGAGGGCGGGGGGACTAGTAACACAGATACGCAGTATTTT. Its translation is CASSEGGGTSNTDTQYF.

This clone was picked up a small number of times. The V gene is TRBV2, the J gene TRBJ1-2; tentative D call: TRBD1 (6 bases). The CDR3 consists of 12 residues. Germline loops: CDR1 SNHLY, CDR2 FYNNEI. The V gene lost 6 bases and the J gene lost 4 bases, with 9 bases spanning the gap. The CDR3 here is CASRQGSYGYTF. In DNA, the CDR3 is TGTGCCAGCAGACAGGGATCCTATGGCTACACCTTC.

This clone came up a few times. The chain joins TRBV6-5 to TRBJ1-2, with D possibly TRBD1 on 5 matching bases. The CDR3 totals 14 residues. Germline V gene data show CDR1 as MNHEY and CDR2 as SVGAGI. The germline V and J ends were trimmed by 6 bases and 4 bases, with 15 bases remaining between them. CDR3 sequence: CASSYGQAGYGYTF. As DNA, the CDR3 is TGTGCCAGCAGCTACGGACAAGCAGGCTATGGCTACACCTTC.

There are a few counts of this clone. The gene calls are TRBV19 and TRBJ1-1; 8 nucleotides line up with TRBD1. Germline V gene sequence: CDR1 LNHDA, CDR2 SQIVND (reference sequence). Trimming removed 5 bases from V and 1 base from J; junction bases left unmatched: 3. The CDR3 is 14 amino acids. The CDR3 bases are TGTGCCAGTAGTTCGGGACAGGAGAACACTGAAGCTTTCTTT. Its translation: CASSSGQENTEAFF.

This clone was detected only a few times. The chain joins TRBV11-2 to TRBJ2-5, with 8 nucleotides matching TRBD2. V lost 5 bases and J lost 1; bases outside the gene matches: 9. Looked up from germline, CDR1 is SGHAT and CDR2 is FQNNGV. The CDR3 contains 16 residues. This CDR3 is CASSPFWSGGQETQYF. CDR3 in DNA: TGTGCCAGCAGCCCTTTCTGGAGCGGGGGCCAAGAGACCCAGTACTTC.

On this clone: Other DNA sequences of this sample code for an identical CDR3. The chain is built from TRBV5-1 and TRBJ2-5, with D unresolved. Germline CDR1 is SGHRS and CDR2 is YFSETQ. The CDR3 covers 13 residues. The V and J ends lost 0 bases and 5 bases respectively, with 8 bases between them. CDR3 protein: CASSLGQSETQYF. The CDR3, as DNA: TGCGCCAGCAGCTTGGGGCAATCGGAGACCCAGTACTTC.

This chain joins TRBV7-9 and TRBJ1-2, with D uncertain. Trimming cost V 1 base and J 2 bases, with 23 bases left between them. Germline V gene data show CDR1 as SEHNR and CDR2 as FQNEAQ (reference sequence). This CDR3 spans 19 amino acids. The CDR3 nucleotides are TGTGCCAGCAGCTTAGGGGTTGGCAGAGGCATTGAGGGAAACTATGGCTACACCTTC. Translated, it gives CASSLGVGRGIEGNYGYTF.

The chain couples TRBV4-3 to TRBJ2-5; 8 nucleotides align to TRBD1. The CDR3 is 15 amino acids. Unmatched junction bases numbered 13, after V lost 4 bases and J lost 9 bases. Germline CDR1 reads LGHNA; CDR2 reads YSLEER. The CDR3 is CASSPGGQGTGAQYF. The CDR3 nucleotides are TGCGCCAGCAGCCCAGGCGGACAGGGTACTGGGGCCCAGTACTTC.

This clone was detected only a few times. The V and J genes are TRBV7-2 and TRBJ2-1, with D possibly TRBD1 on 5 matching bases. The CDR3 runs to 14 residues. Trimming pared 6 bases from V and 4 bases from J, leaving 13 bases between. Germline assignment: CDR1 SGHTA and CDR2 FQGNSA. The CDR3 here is CASRARVPYNEQFF. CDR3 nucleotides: TGTGCCAGCAGGGCCAGGGTCCCATACAATGAGCAGTTCTTC.

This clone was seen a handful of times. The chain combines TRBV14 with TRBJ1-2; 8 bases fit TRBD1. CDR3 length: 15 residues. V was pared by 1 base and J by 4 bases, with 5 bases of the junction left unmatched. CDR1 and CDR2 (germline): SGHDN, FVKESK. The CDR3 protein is CASSQVNRGIYGYTF. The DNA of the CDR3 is TGTGCCAGCAGCCAAGTAAACAGGGGGATCTATGGCTACACCTTC.

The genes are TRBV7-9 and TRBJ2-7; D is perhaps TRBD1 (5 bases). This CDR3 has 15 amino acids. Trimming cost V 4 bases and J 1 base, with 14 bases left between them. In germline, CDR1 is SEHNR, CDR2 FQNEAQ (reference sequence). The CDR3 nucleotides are TGTGCCAGCAGCTCCCCCGGGCGGACATCCTACGAGCAGTACTTC. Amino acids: CASSSPGRTSYEQYF.

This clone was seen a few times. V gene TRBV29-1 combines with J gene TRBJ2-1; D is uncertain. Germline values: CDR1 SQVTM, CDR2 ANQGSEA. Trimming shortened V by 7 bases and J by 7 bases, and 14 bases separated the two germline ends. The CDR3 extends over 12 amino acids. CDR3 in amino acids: CSARVWVNEQFF. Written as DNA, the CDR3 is TGCAGCGCTCGGGTTTGGGTAAATGAGCAGTTCTTC.

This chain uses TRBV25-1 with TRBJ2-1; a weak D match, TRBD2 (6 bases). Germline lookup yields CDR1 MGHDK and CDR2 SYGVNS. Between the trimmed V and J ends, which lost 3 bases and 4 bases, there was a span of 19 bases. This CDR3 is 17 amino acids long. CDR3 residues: CASSDQRRGLTYNEQFF. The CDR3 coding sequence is TGTGCCAGCAGTGATCAACGGAGGGGACTCACTTACAATGAGCAGTTCTTC.

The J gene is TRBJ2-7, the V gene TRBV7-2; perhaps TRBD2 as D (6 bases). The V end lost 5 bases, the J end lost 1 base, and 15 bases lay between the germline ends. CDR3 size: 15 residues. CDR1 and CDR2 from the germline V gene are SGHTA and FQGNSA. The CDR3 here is CASSPRLDLSYEQYF. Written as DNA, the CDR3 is TGTGCCAGCAGCCCGCGACTAGATCTGTCCTACGAGCAGTACTTC.

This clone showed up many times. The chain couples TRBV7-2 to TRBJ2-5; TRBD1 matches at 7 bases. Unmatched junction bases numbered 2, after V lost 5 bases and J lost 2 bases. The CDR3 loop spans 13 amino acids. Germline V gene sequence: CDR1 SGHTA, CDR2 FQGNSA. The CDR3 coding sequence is TGTGCCAGCAGCCCGGGACAGCAAGAGACCCAGTACTTC. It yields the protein CASSPGQQETQYF.

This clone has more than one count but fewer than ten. DNA of the CDR3: TGTGCCAGCAGCTTGCAGATAGCGGGGCACAATGAGCAGTTCTTC. It encodes CASSLQIAGHNEQFF. V and J are TRBV11-3 and TRBJ2-1, with 8 positions matching TRBD2. V gave up 3 bases and J gave up 5 bases; unmatched junction bases: 6. Germline CDR1 reads SGHNT; CDR2 reads YENEEA. The CDR3 has 15 residues.

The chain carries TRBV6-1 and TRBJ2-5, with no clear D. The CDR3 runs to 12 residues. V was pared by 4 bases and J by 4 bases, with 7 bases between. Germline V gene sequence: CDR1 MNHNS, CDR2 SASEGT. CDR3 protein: CASSARGETQYF. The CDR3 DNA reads TGTGCCAGCAGTGCCCGCGGAGAGACCCAGTACTTC.

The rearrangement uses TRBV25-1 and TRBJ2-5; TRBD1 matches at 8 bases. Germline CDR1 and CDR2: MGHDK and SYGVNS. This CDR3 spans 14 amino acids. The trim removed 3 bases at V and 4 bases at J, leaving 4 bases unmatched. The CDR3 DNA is TGTGCCAGCAGTGATCGAACAGGGGGAGAGACCCAGTACTTC. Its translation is CASSDRTGGETQYF. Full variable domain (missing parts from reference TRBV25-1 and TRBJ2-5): EADIYQTPRYLVIGTGKKITLECSQTMGHDKMYWYQQDPGMELHLIHYSYGVNSTEKGDLSSESTVSRIRTEHFPLTLESARPSHTSQYLCASSDRTGGETQYFGPGTRLLVL.

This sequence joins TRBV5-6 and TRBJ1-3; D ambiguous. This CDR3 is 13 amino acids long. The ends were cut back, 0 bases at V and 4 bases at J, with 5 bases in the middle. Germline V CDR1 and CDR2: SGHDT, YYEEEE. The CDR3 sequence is CASSLGVGNTIYF. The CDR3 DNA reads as TGTGCCAGCAGCTTGGGCGTGGGAAACACCATATATTTT.

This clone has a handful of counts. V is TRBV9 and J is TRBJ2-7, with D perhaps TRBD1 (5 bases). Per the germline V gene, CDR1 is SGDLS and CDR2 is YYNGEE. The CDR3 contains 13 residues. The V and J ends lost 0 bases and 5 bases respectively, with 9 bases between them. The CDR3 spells CASSVGSRDEQYF. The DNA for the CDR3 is TGTGCCAGCAGCGTAGGGTCCAGGGACGAGCAGTACTTC.

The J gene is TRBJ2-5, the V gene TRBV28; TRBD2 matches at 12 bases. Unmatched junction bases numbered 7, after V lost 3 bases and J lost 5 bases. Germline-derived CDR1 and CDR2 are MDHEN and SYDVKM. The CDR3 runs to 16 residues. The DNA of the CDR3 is TGTGCCAGCAGTTTCGCTAGCGGGAGGGCCTTGGAGACCCAGTACTTC. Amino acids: CASSFASGRALETQYF.

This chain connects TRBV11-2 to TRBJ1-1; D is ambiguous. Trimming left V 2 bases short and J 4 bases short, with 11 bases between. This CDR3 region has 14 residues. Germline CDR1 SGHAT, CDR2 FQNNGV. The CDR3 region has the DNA TGTGCCAGCAGCTTAAGCAGGTACCCCACTGAAGCTTTCTTT. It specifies CASSLSRYPTEAFF.

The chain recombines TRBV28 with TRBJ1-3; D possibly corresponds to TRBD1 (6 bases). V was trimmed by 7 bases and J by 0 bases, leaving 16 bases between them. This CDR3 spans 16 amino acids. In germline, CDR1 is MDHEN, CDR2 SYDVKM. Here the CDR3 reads CASKWTETRSGNTIYF. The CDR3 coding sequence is TGTGCCAGCAAATGGACAGAAACGCGCTCTGGAAACACCATATATTTT.

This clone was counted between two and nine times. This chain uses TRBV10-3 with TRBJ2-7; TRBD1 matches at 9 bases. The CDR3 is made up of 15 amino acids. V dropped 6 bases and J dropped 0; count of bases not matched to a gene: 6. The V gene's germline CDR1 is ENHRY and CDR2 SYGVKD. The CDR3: CAISDRDRASYEQYF. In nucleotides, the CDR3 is TGTGCCATCAGCGACCGGGACAGGGCCTCCTACGAGCAGTACTTC.

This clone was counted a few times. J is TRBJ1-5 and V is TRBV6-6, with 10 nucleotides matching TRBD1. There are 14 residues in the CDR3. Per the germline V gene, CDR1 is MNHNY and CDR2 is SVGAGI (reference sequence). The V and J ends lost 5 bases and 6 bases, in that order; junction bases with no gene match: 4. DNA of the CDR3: TGTGCCAGCAGTGAGACAGGGGGCTTTCAGCCCCAGCATTTT. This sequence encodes CASSETGGFQPQHF.

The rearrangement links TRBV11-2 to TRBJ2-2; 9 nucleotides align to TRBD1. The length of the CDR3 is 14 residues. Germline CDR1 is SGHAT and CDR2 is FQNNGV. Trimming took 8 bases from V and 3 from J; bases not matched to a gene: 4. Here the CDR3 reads CASSGQGYTGELFF. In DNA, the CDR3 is TGTGCCAGCTCGGGACAGGGCTACACCGGGGAGCTGTTTTTT. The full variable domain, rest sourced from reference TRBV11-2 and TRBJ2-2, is EAGVAQSPRYKIIEKRQSVAFWCNPISGHATLYWYQQILGQGPKLLIQFQNNGVVDDSQLPKDRFSAERLKGVDSTLKIQPAKLEDSAVYLCASSGQGYTGELFFGEGSRLTVL.

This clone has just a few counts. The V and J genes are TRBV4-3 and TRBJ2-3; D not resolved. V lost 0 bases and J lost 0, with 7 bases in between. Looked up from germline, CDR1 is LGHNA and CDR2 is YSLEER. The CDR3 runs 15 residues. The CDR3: CASSQDQGSTDTQYF. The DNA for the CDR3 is TGCGCCAGCAGCCAAGATCAAGGGAGCACAGATACGCAGTATTTT.

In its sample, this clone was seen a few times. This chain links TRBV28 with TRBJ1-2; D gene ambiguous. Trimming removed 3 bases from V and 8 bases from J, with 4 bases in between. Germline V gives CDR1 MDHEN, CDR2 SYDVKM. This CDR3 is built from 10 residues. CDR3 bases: TGTGCCAGCAGTTTTAACGGCTACACCTTC. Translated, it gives CASSFNGYTF.